Shown below are 23 T cell receptor beta chains from a single sample sequenced in a study of T cell responses to AZD1222 COVID-19 vaccine. The method was immunoSEQ multiplex PCR; TCRdb's version includes in-frame clones alone and lacks a portion of them. Among about 110,000 clones, around 76% were seen once, and the ten largest hold approximately 5.1%. The sample here was peripheral blood, taken on day 0 of AZD1222 vaccination. The receptors here all came from an adult in good health.

This sequence joins TRBV6-5 and TRBJ1-5; tentatively, D is TRBD1 (5 bases). Germline V gene sequence: CDR1 MNHEY, CDR2 SVGAGI. This CDR3 is 14 amino acids long. The V gene lost 7 bases and the J gene lost 0 bases, with 10 bases spanning the gap. CDR3 sequence: CASTSTVSNQPQHF. Here the CDR3 DNA reads TGTGCCAGCACCTCGACAGTTAGCAATCAGCCCCAGCATTTT.

The V gene is TRBV29-1, the J gene TRBJ2-7, with unresolved D. This CDR3 comprises 14 residues. V gave up 2 bases and J gave up 2 bases, with 13 bases separating them. Per the germline V gene, CDR1 is SQVTM and CDR2 is ANQGSEA. The CDR3 DNA reads TGCAGCGTTGAAAATGCCACTCCCCCCTACGAGCAGTACTTC. This codes for CSVENATPPYEQYF.

This clone showed up just a few times. This chain's CDR3 is CAWSSRDEKLFF. The CDR3 DNA sequence: TGTGCCTGGAGTTCGCGGGACGAAAAACTGTTTTTT. This sequence joins TRBV30 and TRBJ1-4; D perhaps matches TRBD1 (5 bases). V was shortened by 2 bases and J by 8 bases, with 9 bases between the two germline ends. Germline V gives CDR1 GTSNPN, CDR2 SVGIG (reference sequence). The CDR3 has 12 amino acids.

This clone was counted a single time. V is TRBV3-1 (or the pseudogene TRBV3-2) and J is TRBJ1-1; TRBD1 agrees at 11 bases. The CDR3 consists of 16 residues. The V segment lost 3 bases and the J segment 3 bases; nucleotides outside the gene matches: 6. Germline values: CDR1 LGHDT, CDR2 YNNKEL (reference sequence). The CDR3 loop reads CASSHGRGQGDTEAFF. CDR3 DNA: TGTGCCAGCAGCCACGGGAGGGGACAGGGGGACACTGAAGCTTTCTTT.

This chain links TRBV6-5 with TRBJ2-7; D is perhaps TRBD2 (5 bases). This CDR3 contains 14 residues. CDR1 is MNHEY, CDR2 SVGAGI, per germline. V was shortened by 9 bases and J by 3 bases, with 18 bases between the two germline ends. The CDR3 loop is CASSRVEANYEQYF. DNA for the CDR3: TGTGCCAGTTCCAGAGTGGAGGCAAACTACGAGCAGTACTTC.

The chain is built from TRBV19 and TRBJ1-5; TRBD1 agrees at 7 bases. The germline V gene encodes CDR1 LNHDA and CDR2 SQIVND (reference sequence). V shed 4 bases, J shed 4 bases, and the junction held 4 bases outside the gene matches. The CDR3 has 14 amino acids. The CDR3 sequence: CASSNLTGNQPQHF. CDR3 bases: TGTGCCAGTAGTAACCTGACAGGGAATCAGCCCCAGCATTTT.

V usage is TRBV10-3 and J usage is TRBJ1-5; 7 bases match TRBD1. V was pared by 5 bases and J by 7 bases, with 8 bases of the junction left unmatched. Germline values: CDR1 ENHRY, CDR2 SYGVKD. The CDR3 covers 14 residues. In nucleotides, the CDR3 is TGTGCCATCAGTCAGGGGGGGATTGGGCAGCCCCAGCATTTT. Encoded protein: CAISQGGIGQPQHF.

The chain employs TRBV12-3 or TRBV12-4 and TRBJ2-1; D unclear. This CDR3 has 13 residues. Trimming took off 3 bases at V and 5 bases at J, with 8 bases between the two ends. Here the CDR3 reads CASSFGGHNEQFF. CDR3 bases: TGTGCCAGCAGTTTCGGCGGCCACAATGAGCAGTTCTTC.

This clone was seen just once. This chain links TRBV10-3 with TRBJ1-1; TRBD1 agrees at 9 bases. Germline CDR1 reads ENHRY; CDR2 reads SYGVKD. The CDR3 contains 15 residues. The V segment lost 1 base and the J segment 1 base; nucleotides outside the gene matches: 1. In DNA form, the CDR3 reads TGTGCCATCAGTGAGTTGACAGGGGGGAACACTGAAGCTTTCTTT. As protein: CAISELTGGNTEAFF.

This clone has more than one count but fewer than ten. CDR3 coding DNA: TGTGCCAGCAGTGTCGAGGCCACGCATGAGCAGTTCTTC. Its protein product is CASSVEATHEQFF. This rearrangement joins TRBV12-3 or TRBV12-4 to TRBJ2-1; D is uncertain. The CDR3 consists of 13 residues. The ends were cut back, 5 bases at V and 8 bases at J, with 13 bases in the middle.

The chain uses TRBV30 and TRBJ2-2, with a possible D match to TRBD1 (5 bases). Trimming cost V 2 bases and J 3 bases, with 13 bases left between them. Germline assignment: CDR1 GTSNPN and CDR2 SVGIG (reference sequence). The CDR3 extends over 15 amino acids. The CDR3 loop reads CAWSHADRDTGELFF. In DNA, the CDR3 is TGTGCCTGGAGTCACGCAGACAGAGACACCGGGGAGCTGTTTTTT.

The chain is built from TRBV10-2 and TRBJ2-2; TRBD2 matches 8 bases. Germline loops: CDR1 WSHSY, CDR2 SAAADI. With V trimmed by 4 bases and J by 5 bases, 6 bases remained unmatched. The CDR3 totals 15 residues. The CDR3 is CASSGAGGPTGELFF. The DNA of the CDR3 is TGCGCCAGCAGTGGGGCGGGGGGCCCAACCGGGGAGCTGTTTTTT.

The chain carries TRBV2 and TRBJ2-5; D is unclear. Trimming took off 4 bases at V and 1 base at J, with 7 bases between the two ends. Germline CDR1 is SNHLY and CDR2 is FYNNEI. This CDR3 comprises 13 residues. The CDR3 coding sequence is TGTGCCAGCAGTGTTAGACTCCAAGAGACCCAGTACTTC. Protein sequence: CASSVRLQETQYF. The whole variable domain, filled in from reference TRBV2 and TRBJ2-5, reads EPEVTQTPSHQVTQMGQEVILRCVPISNHLYFYWYRQILGQKVEFLVSFYNNEISEKSEIFDDQFSVERPDGSNFTLKIRSTKLEDSAMYFCASSVRLQETQYFGPGTRLLVL.

CDR3 loop: CASSSESEAFF. The CDR3 bases are TGTGCCAGCAGTTCGGAATCTGAAGCTTTCTTT. The chain has TRBV6-6 and TRBJ1-1; no definite D call. Deletions cut 4 bases from V and 6 bases from J, with 6 bases between. The V gene's germline CDR1 is MNHNY and CDR2 SVGAGI (reference sequence). This CDR3 has 11 amino acids.

As regards this clone: Germline and junction disagree at one end, which may indicate a read error. This chain joins TRBV24-1 and TRBJ1-1, with D unresolved. In germline, CDR1 is KGHDR, CDR2 SFDVKD. The CDR3 spans 12 residues. CDR3 sequence (DNA): TGTGCCACAAGTGTAACTTCGGGAGAAGCTTTCTTT. Its protein product is CATSVTSGEAFF.

This chain links TRBV3-1 (or the pseudogene TRBV3-2) with TRBJ1-5; 10 positions agree with TRBD1. V was clipped by 0 bases and J by 2 bases; unmatched bases: 16. The CDR3 is 21 amino acids. Germline lookup yields CDR1 LGHDT and CDR2 YNNKEL (reference sequence). CDR3 in DNA: TGTGCCAGCAGCCAAGAGATCGGGGACAGGGGAGCCTGGGGGGGCAATCAGCCCCAGCATTTT. Translated: CASSQEIGDRGAWGGNQPQHF.

The chain has TRBV2 and TRBJ1-2, with D possibly being TRBD1 (5 bases). The CDR3 is 15 amino acids. Trimming removed 6 bases from V and 4 bases from J, with 18 bases in between. Germline loops: CDR1 SNHLY, CDR2 FYNNEI. The DNA of the CDR3 is TGTGCCAGCAGGCCTGGACAAGGGCCTTCCTATGGCTACACCTTC. Translating it yields CASRPGQGPSYGYTF.

This clone was detected once. V is TRBV28 and J is TRBJ2-1; D may be TRBD1 (5 bases). The germline V gene encodes CDR1 MDHEN and CDR2 SYDVKM. The V gene lost 2 bases and the J gene lost 8 bases, with 10 bases spanning the gap. The CDR3 is 13 residues long. The CDR3 protein is CASSLPGYHEQFF. CDR3 DNA: TGTGCCAGCAGTTTACCAGGGTACCATGAGCAGTTCTTC.

This chain joins TRBV5-1 and TRBJ1-6, with a weak D call TRBD1 (6 bases). Germline V gene sequence: CDR1 SGHRS, CDR2 YFSETQ. The CDR3 is made up of 14 amino acids. V dropped 3 bases and J dropped 10 bases, with 14 bases sitting between them. The CDR3 is CASSSRDTVSPLHF. The CDR3 DNA reads TGCGCCAGCAGCTCCCGGGACACAGTCTCACCCCTCCACTTT.

This clone was detected a few times. The chain combines TRBV6-1 with TRBJ2-6; D gene unclear. The CDR3 extends over 15 amino acids. Trimming removed 1 base from V and 0 bases from J, with 4 bases in between. Germline lookup yields CDR1 MNHNS and CDR2 SASEGT. The CDR3 nucleotides are TGTGCCAGCAGTGAAGGGGGCTCTGGGGCCAACGTCCTGACTTTC. Encoded protein: CASSEGGSGANVLTF.

The CDR3 here is CAWNRATNEKLFF. The CDR3 DNA follows: TGTGCCTGGAACAGAGCAACTAATGAAAAACTGTTTTTT. The J gene is TRBJ1-4, the V gene TRBV30; D is unclear. The V and J ends lost 4 bases and 0 bases respectively, with 6 bases between them. The CDR3 runs 13 residues. Germline V gene data show CDR1 as GTSNPN and CDR2 as SVGIG (reference sequence).

The chain links TRBV5-6 to TRBJ2-1; TRBD1 matches at 7 bases. J lost 9 bases, V lost 0 bases, and 12 bases had no gene match. The CDR3 spans 16 residues. Germline lookup yields CDR1 SGHDT and CDR2 YYEEEE. The CDR3 nucleotides are TGTGCCAGCAGCTTGGGAGGCGCCCAAGGGGACAGTGAGCAGTTCTTC. It yields the protein CASSLGGAQGDSEQFF.

This chain uses TRBV14 with TRBJ2-5; D unresolved. This CDR3 contains 15 residues. CDR1 is SGHDN, CDR2 FVKESK, per germline. V was clipped by 1 base and J by 5 bases, with 14 bases between them. The CDR3 region is CASSQAGGVRETQYF. The CDR3 DNA reads TGTGCCAGCAGCCAAGCCGGTGGGGTCCGGGAGACCCAGTACTTC. The full variable domain, with the rest looked up from reference TRBV14 and TRBJ2-5, is EAGVTQFPSHSVIEKGQTVTLRCDPISGHDNLYWYRRVMGKEIKFLLHFVKESKQDESGMPNNRFLAERTGGTYSTLKVQPAELEDSGVYFCASSQAGGVRETQYFGPGTRLLVL.